This T cell receptor beta chain was sequenced during a study of T cell responses to AZD1222 COVID-19 vaccine. Study background: Investigators merged groups given second doses at roughly 4 or roughly 12 weeks.

The CDR3 runs to 17 residues. Germline CDR1 and CDR2: MGHRA and YSYEKL. The V end lost 4 bases, the J end lost 3 bases, and 21 bases lay between the germline ends. A note on this clone: Its antigen is unknown.

Study-level findings and limits: None of the repertoires were sampled until the peak T cell response had passed. Reports indicate that nearly half of spike-specific TCRs are directed at unmutated variant regions.

Assay: immunoSEQ multiplex PCR; the TCRdb copy retains only in-frame clones and omits some. The sample holds about 55,000 clones, 87% seen once. The receptor's source is an adult in good health. The material sequenced was peripheral blood, taken on day 0 of AZD1222 vaccination. This chain connects TRBV4-1 to TRBJ1-2; D is unresolved. In DNA form, the CDR3 reads TGCGCCAGCAGCCTAAGGGCAGACTGGGGAGCTGACTATGGCTACACCTTC. It specifies CASSLRADWGADYGYTF.